The 9 T cell receptor beta chains listed next were all sequenced from one sample in a study of blood T cell repertoires in COVID-19. Produced via immunoSEQ multiplex PCR; TCRdb's table is partial and in-frame only. The sample gives roughly 150,000 clones, around 90% of which show up once; just over 2.5% is in the top ten. The source material was peripheral blood. The source is a woman aged 80 or older with COVID-19, enrolled during active disease.

The V gene is TRBV5-4, the J gene TRBJ2-3; tentative D call: TRBD1 (6 bases). This CDR3 region has 14 residues. The germline CDR1 and CDR2 sequences are SGHNT and YYREEE (reference sequence). The ends were cut back, 0 bases at V and 4 bases at J, with 9 bases in the middle. CDR3 sequence reads: CASSLAGAADTQYF. The CDR3 coding sequence is TGTGCCAGCAGCTTGGCAGGGGCCGCAGATACGCAGTATTTT.

This sequence joins TRBV9 and TRBJ1-1; 10 positions match TRBD1. This CDR3 spans 14 amino acids. V lost 4 bases and J lost 5; bases outside the gene matches: 5. CDR1 SGDLS and CDR2 YYNGEE come from the germline V gene. In DNA, the CDR3 is TGTGCCAGCAGCAGTGGGACAGGGGTAACTGAAGCTTTCTTT. Protein sequence: CASSSGTGVTEAFF.

This chain joins TRBV2 and TRBJ1-1, with D possibly being TRBD1 (6 bases). V was shortened by 4 bases and J by 0 bases, with 12 bases between the two germline ends. Germline CDR1 SNHLY, CDR2 FYNNEI. The CDR3 runs 15 residues. The CDR3 protein is CASSADSHMNTEAFF. CDR3 bases: TGTGCCAGCAGTGCGGACAGTCACATGAACACTGAAGCTTTCTTT.

V usage is TRBV7-2 and J usage is TRBJ1-2, with TRBD1 matching over 8 bases. Losses at the gene ends were 2 bases for V and 8 bases for J; bases not matched to a gene: 4. Germline V gene sequence: CDR1 SGHTA, CDR2 FQGNSA. The CDR3 sequence is 13 residues long. CDR3 residues: CASSLQGAEGYTF. The CDR3 coding sequence is TGTGCCAGCAGCTTACAGGGGGCTGAAGGCTACACCTTC.

This chain uses TRBV27 with TRBJ1-4; unclear D gene. Looked up from germline, CDR1 is MNHEY and CDR2 is SMNVEV (reference sequence). The CDR3 contains 16 residues. Trimming removed 5 bases from V and 3 bases from J, with 16 bases in between. CDR3 protein: CASSPLVGDPNEKLFF. DNA of the CDR3: TGTGCCAGCAGTCCCTTAGTCGGGGATCCTAATGAAAAACTGTTTTTT. Looking up the rest from reference TRBV27 and TRBJ1-4 gives the full variable domain: EAQVTQNPRYLITVTGKKLTVTCSQNMNHEYMSWYRQDPGLGLRQIYYSMNVEVTDKGDVPEGYKVSRKEKRNFPLILESPSPNQTSLYFCASSPLVGDPNEKLFFGSGTQLSVL.

The chain has TRBV27 and TRBJ1-2, with 7 bases aligning to TRBD1. V trimming: 4 bases; J trimming: 7 bases; junction bases outside the gene matches: 6. Germline CDR1 is MNHEY and CDR2 is SMNVEV (reference sequence). The CDR3 sequence is 13 residues long. CDR3 loop: CASSSTGAGGYTF. The CDR3 DNA reads TGTGCCAGCAGTTCAACAGGGGCCGGTGGCTACACCTTC.

In this sample, this clone turned up a few times. The chain links TRBV12-3 or TRBV12-4 to TRBJ1-1; D gene unclear. This CDR3 comprises 13 residues. Trimming stripped 6 bases from V and 0 bases from J, with 8 bases between. The CDR3: CASSLYVNTEAFF. DNA for the CDR3: TGTGCCAGCAGCCTATATGTGAACACTGAAGCTTTCTTT.

The chain is built from TRBV28 and TRBJ2-2; tentative D call: TRBD2 (7 bases). The V gene's germline CDR1 is MDHEN and CDR2 SYDVKM. The V gene lost 6 bases and the J gene lost 1 base, with 12 bases spanning the gap. The CDR3 spans 15 residues. The CDR3 nucleotides read TGTGCCAGCAGGGGAGGGGGTGAGAACACCGGGGAGCTGTTTTTT. Translating it yields CASRGGGENTGELFF.

J is TRBJ2-2 and V is TRBV19; 8 bases map to TRBD1. V lost 5 bases and J lost 4; bases outside the gene matches: 6. In germline, CDR1 is LNHDA, CDR2 SQIVND (reference sequence). CDR3 length: 15 residues. CDR3 nucleotides: TGTGCCAGTAGTCCCCAGGGGGCGCGCACCGGGGAGCTGTTTTTT. This codes for CASSPQGARTGELFF.